This TCR beta chain was observed in a study of shared clonotypes between healthy human individuals. As regards this clone: Antigen unknown.

CDR1 and CDR2 from the germline V gene are SEHNR and FQNEAQ (reference sequence). Trimming cost V 4 bases and J 3 bases; bases outside gene matches: 2. The CDR3 contains 13 residues. Study-level findings and limits: Only a few donors were included, so the genetic and exposure-history diversity represented was limited. Sampling was confined to blood; repertoires within tissues likely differ.

A deep-level run was used for the assay. The sequencing of unsorted PBMC DNA took place on ten immunoSEQ deep assay plates. Sequenced by immunoSEQ multiplex PCR; TCRdb stores in-frame clones only, minus some. Of fewer than 700,000 clones listed, roughly 72% are singletons. The clonotype originates from a woman between 40 and 55 years old in good health. Some clones in this sample may be carry-over from other donors' samples. Sequencing used PBMCs. The rearrangement joins TRBV7-9 to TRBJ1-2, with 7 bases fitting TRBD1. DNA for the CDR3: TGTGCCAGCAGCTCCACAGGGGACTATGGCTACACCTTC. It is translated as CASSSTGDYGYTF.